This entry lists 13 T cell receptor beta chains sequenced from one sample in a study of blood T cell repertoires in COVID-19. Sequenced by immunoSEQ multiplex PCR; TCRdb stores in-frame clones only, minus some. This sample has about 200,000 clones, with around 86% found just once. The sample was peripheral blood. Source of these receptors: a man aged 50 or older with acute or convalescent COVID-19.

The V and J genes are TRBV3-1 (or the pseudogene TRBV3-2) and TRBJ2-7; weak D call: TRBD2 (7 bases). V lost 0 bases and J lost 4, with 16 bases in between. This CDR3 has 16 amino acids. Germline values: CDR1 LGHDT, CDR2 YNNKEL (reference sequence). CDR3 DNA sequence: TGTGCCAGCAGCCAAGATCTGGGGGGGCGGCGGTACGAGCAGTACTTC. This codes for CASSQDLGGRRYEQYF.

The chain is built from TRBV18 and TRBJ2-2, with a weak D call TRBD1 (6 bases). This CDR3 spans 14 amino acids. Germline V lookup: CDR1 KGHSH, CDR2 LQKENI. The ends were cut back, 3 bases at V and 6 bases at J, with 11 bases in the middle. CDR3: CASSPPTGAGELFF. The CDR3 region has the DNA TGTGCCAGCTCACCTCCGACAGGCGCCGGGGAGCTGTTTTTT.

This chain joins TRBV5-4 and TRBJ2-3; D not certain. The CDR3 is 16 amino acids. Germline values: CDR1 SGHNT, CDR2 YYREEE (reference sequence). The ends were cut back, 0 bases at V and 0 bases at J, with 11 bases in the middle. CDR3: CASSLGRDTSTDTQYF. The CDR3 DNA reads as TGTGCCAGCAGCTTGGGGCGAGACACGAGCACAGATACGCAGTATTTT.

The chain is built from TRBV13 and TRBJ1-2; D is perhaps TRBD1 (5 bases). Germline lookup yields CDR1 PRHDT and CDR2 FYEKMQ (reference sequence). The CDR3 is 13 residues long. Trimming pared 1 base from V and 3 bases from J, leaving 6 bases between. The CDR3 region has the DNA TGTGCCAGCAGCTTAGTAGGGGACTATGGCTACACCTTC. Its translation: CASSLVGDYGYTF.

The J gene is TRBJ1-2, the V gene TRBV5-4, with 10 bases lining up with TRBD1. V lost 4 bases and J lost 1; bases outside the gene matches: 4. Germline CDR1 is SGHNT and CDR2 is YYREEE (reference sequence). CDR3 length: 15 residues. The CDR3 nucleotides read TGTGCCAGCAGCCTCGACAGGGGGCTTAACTATGGCTACACCTTC. Protein: CASSLDRGLNYGYTF.

This sequence joins TRBV3-1 (or the pseudogene TRBV3-2) and TRBJ2-2; 7 nucleotides match TRBD1. Germline V gene data show CDR1 as LGHDT and CDR2 as YNNKEL (reference sequence). The CDR3 extends over 17 amino acids. V gave up 1 base and J gave up 3 bases; unmatched junction bases: 8. CDR3 sequence (DNA): TGTGCCAGCAGCCAAGCGACAGGGTTCAGGGACACCGGGGAGCTGTTTTTT. Amino acid sequence: CASSQATGFRDTGELFF.

The chain recombines TRBV18 with TRBJ1-1; tentative D call: TRBD1 (5 bases). This CDR3 is built from 12 residues. The V end was cut by 6 bases, the J end by 5 bases, with 10 bases between. Per the germline V gene, CDR1 is KGHSH and CDR2 is LQKENI. Written as DNA, the CDR3 is TGTGCCAGCTCGCCAGGGAGAACTGAAGCTTTCTTT. It yields the protein CASSPGRTEAFF.

The chain has TRBV5-4 and TRBJ1-2; 8 bases agree with TRBD1. The V and J ends lost 2 bases and 0 bases, in that order; junction bases with no gene match: 3. Per germline, CDR1 SGHNT and CDR2 YYREEE (reference sequence). This CDR3 has 15 residues. The DNA for the CDR3 is TGTGCCAGCAGCTTCGGGACAGGCGCTAACTATGGCTACACCTTC. It is translated as CASSFGTGANYGYTF.

This clone was counted a single time. The rearrangement joins TRBV7-2 to TRBJ2-7, with 8 positions matching TRBD2. V trimming: 1 base; J trimming: 5 bases; junction bases outside the gene matches: 7. Per germline, CDR1 SGHTA and CDR2 FQGNSA. This CDR3 comprises 15 residues. The CDR3 DNA sequence: TGTGCCAGCAGCTTAGTTCAAAGCGGGGGAAACGAGCAGTACTTC. It specifies CASSLVQSGGNEQYF. The full variable domain, with the rest looked up from reference TRBV7-2 and TRBJ2-7, is GAGVSQSPSNKVTEKGKDVELRCDPISGHTALYWYRQSLGQGLEFLIYFQGNSAPDKSGLPSDRFSAERTGGSVSTLTIQRTQQEDSAVYLCASSLVQSGGNEQYFGPGTRLTVT.

This sequence joins TRBV3-1 (or the pseudogene TRBV3-2) and TRBJ2-3, with 12 bases aligning to TRBD2. The CDR3 loop spans 16 amino acids. Per germline, CDR1 LGHDT and CDR2 YNNKEL (reference sequence). J gave up 4 bases and V 4 bases, and 6 bases lay outside the gene matches. DNA for the CDR3: TGTGCCAGCAGCCGCCGGACTAGCGGGGTATCAGATACGCAGTATTTT. Its translation: CASSRRTSGVSDTQYF.

Here the CDR3 reads CASSPNQAGTTGEQYF. CDR3 bases: TGCGCCAGCAGCCCCAACCAAGCGGGCACTACTGGGGAGCAGTACTTC. The rearrangement joins TRBV5-1 to TRBJ2-7, with D possibly TRBD2 on 6 matching bases. This CDR3 is 16 amino acids long. V lost 4 bases and J 7 bases, leaving 24 bases between the germline ends. Germline CDR1 reads SGHRS; CDR2 reads YFSETQ.

The V and J genes are TRBV6-1 and TRBJ1-6; 7 bases are a match to TRBD1. V gave up 0 bases and J gave up 6 bases; unmatched junction bases: 2. The CDR3 is made up of 15 amino acids. Germline CDR1 and CDR2: MNHNS and SASEGT. Written as DNA, the CDR3 is TGTGCCAGCAGTGAAGCACAGGGGAGTAATTCACCCCTCCACTTT. Translation gives CASSEAQGSNSPLHF.

The V call is TRBV7-6, the J call TRBJ2-7; possibly TRBD1 for D (6 bases). Germline V gene lookup returns CDR1 SGHVS and CDR2 FNYEAQ. V lost 1 base and J lost 1, with 11 bases in between. CDR3 length equals 15 residues. CDR3 region: CASSLVAGTSYEQYF. The CDR3 DNA follows: TGTGCCAGCAGCTTAGTGGCAGGGACATCCTACGAGCAGTACTTC.